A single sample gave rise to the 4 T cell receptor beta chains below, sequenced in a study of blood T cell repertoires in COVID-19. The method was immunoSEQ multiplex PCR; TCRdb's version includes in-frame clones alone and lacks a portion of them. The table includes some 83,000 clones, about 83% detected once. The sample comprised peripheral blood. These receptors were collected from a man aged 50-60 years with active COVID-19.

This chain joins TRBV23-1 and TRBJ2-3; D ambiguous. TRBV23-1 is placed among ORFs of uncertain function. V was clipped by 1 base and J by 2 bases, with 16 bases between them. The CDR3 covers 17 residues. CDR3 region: CASSQYRCWADTDTQYF. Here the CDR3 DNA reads TGCGCCAGCAGTCAATATCGGTGTTGGGCAGACACAGATACGCAGTATTTT.

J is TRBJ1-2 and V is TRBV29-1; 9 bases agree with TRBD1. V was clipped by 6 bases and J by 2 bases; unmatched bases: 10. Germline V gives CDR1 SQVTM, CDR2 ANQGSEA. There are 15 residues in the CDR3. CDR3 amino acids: CSVGGTGSYNYGYTF. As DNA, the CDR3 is TGCAGCGTAGGAGGGACAGGGTCGTACAACTATGGCTACACCTTC.

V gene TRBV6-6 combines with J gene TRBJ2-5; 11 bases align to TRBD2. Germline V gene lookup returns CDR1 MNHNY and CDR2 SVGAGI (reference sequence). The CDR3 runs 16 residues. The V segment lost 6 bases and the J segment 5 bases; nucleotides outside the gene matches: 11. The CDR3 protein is CASSPPNSGRGETQYF. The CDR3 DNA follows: TGTGCCAGCAGCCCACCGAATAGCGGGAGGGGGGAGACCCAGTACTTC.

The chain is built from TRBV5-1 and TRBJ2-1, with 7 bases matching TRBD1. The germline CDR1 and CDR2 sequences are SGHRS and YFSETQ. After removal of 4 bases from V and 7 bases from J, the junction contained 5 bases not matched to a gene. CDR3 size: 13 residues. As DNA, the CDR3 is TGCGCCAGCAGCGCAACAGGGGCGAATGAGCAGTTCTTC. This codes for CASSATGANEQFF.